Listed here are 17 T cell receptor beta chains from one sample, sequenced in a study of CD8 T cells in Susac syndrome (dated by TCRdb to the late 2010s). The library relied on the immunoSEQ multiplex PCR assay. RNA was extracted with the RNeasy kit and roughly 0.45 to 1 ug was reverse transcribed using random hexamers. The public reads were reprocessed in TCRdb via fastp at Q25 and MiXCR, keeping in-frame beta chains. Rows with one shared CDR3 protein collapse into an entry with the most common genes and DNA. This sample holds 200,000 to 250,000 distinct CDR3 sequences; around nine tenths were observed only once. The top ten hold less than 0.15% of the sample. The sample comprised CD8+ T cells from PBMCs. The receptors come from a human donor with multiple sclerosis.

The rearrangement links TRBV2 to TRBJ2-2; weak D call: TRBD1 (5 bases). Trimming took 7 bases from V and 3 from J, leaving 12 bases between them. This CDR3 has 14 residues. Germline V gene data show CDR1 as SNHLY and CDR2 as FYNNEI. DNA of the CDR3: TGTGCCAGCACCGAAGGGGCCGACACCGGGGAGCTGTTTTTT. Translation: CASTEGADTGELFF.

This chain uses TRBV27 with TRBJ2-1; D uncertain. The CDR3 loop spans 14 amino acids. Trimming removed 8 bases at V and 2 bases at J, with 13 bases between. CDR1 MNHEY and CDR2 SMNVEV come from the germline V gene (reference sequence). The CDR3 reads CASQPALTYNEQFF. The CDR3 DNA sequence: TGTGCCAGCCAGCCCGCACTTACCTACAATGAGCAGTTCTTC.

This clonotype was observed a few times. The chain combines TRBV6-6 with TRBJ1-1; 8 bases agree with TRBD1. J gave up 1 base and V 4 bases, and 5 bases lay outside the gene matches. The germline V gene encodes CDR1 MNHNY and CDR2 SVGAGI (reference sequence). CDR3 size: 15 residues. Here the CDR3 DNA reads TGTGCCAGCAGTTTCTCCGGGACAGGGAACACTGAAGCTTTCTTT. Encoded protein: CASSFSGTGNTEAFF.

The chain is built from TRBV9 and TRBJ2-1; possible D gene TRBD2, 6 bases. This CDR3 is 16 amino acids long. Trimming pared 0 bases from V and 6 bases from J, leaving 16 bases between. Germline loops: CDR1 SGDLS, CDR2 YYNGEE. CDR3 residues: CASSVGSGPNPNEQFF. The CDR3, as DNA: TGTGCCAGCAGCGTAGGAAGCGGGCCCAACCCCAATGAGCAGTTCTTC.

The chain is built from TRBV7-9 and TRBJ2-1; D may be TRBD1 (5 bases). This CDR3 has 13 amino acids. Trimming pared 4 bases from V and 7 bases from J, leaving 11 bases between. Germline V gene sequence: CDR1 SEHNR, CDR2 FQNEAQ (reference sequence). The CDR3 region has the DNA TGTGCCAGCAGCTCAATATACAGGAATGAGCAGTTCTTC. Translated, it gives CASSSIYRNEQFF.

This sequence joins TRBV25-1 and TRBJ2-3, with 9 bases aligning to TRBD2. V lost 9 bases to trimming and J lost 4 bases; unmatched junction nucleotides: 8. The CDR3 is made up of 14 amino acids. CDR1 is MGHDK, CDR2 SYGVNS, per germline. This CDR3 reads CASYSGSLADTQYF. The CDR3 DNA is TGTGCCAGTTATAGCGGGAGTTTGGCAGATACGCAGTATTTT. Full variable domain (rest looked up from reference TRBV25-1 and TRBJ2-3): EADIYQTPRYLVIGTGKKITLECSQTMGHDKMYWYQQDPGMELHLIHYSYGVNSTEKGDLSSESTVSRIRTEHFPLTLESARPSHTSQYLCASYSGSLADTQYFGPGTRLTVL.

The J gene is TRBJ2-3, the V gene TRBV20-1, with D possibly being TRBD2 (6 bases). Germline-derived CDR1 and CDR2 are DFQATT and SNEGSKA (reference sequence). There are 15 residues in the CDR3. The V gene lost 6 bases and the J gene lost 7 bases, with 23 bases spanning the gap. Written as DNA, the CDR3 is TGCAGTGCCCACCTCCGGGACTCCCACCATAATACGCAGTATTTT. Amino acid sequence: CSAHLRDSHHNTQYF.

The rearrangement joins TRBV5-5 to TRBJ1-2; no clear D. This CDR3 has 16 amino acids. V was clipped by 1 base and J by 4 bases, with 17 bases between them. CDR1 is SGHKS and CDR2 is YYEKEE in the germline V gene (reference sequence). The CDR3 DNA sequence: TGTGCCAGCAGCTTGAACTGGACCCCCGACGCCTATGGCTACACCTTC. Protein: CASSLNWTPDAYGYTF.

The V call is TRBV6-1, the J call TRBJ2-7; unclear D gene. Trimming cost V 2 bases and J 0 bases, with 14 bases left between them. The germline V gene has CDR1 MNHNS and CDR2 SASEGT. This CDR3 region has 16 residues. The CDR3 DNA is TGTGCCAGCAGTGAAAAGCTCCAGGCATTCTCCTACGAGCAGTACTTC. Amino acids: CASSEKLQAFSYEQYF.

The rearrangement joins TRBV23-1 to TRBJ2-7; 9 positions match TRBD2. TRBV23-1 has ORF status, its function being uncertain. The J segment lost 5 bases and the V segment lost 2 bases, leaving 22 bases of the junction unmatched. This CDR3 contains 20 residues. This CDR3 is CASSQNRDEREAPPWDEQYF. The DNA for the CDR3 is TGCGCCAGCAGTCAAAATCGTGACGAGCGGGAGGCTCCTCCGTGGGACGAGCAGTACTTC.

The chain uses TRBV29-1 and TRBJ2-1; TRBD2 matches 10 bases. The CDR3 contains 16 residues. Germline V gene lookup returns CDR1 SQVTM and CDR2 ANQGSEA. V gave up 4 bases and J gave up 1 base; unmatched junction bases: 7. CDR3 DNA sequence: TGCAGCGTTGGGGGAGTAGCGGGGGGATCCTACAATGAGCAGTTCTTC. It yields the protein CSVGGVAGGSYNEQFF.

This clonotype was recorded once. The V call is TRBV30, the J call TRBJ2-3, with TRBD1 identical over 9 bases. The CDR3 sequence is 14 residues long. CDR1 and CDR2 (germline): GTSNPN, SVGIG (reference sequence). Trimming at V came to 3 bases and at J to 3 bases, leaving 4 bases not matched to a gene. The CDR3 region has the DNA TGTGCCTGGAGAGGACAGGGGTGGACAGATACGCAGTATTTT. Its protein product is CAWRGQGWTDTQYF.

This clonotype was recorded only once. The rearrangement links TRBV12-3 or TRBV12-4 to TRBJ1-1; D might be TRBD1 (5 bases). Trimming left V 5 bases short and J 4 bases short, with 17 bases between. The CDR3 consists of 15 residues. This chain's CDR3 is CASSLEVTVSTEAFF. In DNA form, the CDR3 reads TGTGCCAGCAGTCTCGAAGTGACAGTTAGCACTGAAGCTTTCTTT.

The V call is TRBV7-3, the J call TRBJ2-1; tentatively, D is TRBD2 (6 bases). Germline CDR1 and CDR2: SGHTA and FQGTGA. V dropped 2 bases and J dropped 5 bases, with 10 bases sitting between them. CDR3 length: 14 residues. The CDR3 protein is CASSLLAGNNEQFF. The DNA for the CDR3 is TGTGCCAGCAGCTTACTCGCGGGGAACAATGAGCAGTTCTTC.

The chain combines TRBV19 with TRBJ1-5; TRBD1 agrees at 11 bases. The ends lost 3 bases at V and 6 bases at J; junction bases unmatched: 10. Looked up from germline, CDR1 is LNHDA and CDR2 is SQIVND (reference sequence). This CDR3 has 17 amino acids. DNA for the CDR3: TGTGCCAGTAGTATCCCCCAGGACAGGGGGCAGATTCAGCCCCAGCATTTT. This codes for CASSIPQDRGQIQPQHF. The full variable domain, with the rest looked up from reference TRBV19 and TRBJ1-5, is DGGITQSPKYLFRKEGQNVTLSCEQNLNHDAMYWYRQDPGQGLRLIYYSQIVNDFQKGDIAEGYSVSREKKESFPLTVTSAQKNPTAFYLCASSIPQDRGQIQPQHFGDGTRLSIL.

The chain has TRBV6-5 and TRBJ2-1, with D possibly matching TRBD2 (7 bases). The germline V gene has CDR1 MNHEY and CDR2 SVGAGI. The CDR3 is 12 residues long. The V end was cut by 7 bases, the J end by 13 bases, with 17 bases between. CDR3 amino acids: CASTSPGGLQFF. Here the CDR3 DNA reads TGTGCCAGCACCTCCCCGGGGGGCCTTCAGTTCTTC.

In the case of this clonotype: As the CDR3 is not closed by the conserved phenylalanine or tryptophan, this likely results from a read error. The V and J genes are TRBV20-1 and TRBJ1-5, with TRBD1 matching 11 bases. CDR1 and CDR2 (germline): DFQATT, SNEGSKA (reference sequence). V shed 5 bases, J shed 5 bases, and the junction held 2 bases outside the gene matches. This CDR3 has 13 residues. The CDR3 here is CSAGGQGDQPQHC. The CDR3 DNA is TGCAGTGCTGGGGGACAGGGGGATCAGCCCCAGCATTGT.